This T cell receptor beta chain was profiled in a study of blood T cells in healthy people across ages. This CDR3 is built from 14 residues. V gave up 4 bases and J gave up 9 bases; unmatched junction bases: 8. Per the germline V gene, CDR1 is SQVTM and CDR2 is ANQGSEA. It was with a sample-barcoded 5' primer and a J-beta primer mix that a second PCR of roughly 6 to 11 cycles was run. TCRdb recomputed calls from the 5' RACE reads with MiXCR, one row per CDR3 protein. The profile covers hundreds of thousands of distinct CDR3 sequences, with 55% to 70% appearing a single time and 20% to 25% taken by the ten largest.

Material: blood. J is TRBJ2-1 and V is TRBV29-1; TRBD1 matches 11 bases. This TCR was sampled from a man aged 25 to 45 in good health. This CDR3 is CSVGWTGGGGEQFF. CDR3 coding DNA: TGCAGCGTTGGTTGGACAGGGGGCGGGGGTGAGCAGTTCTTC.